One sample yielded the 13 T cell receptor beta chains listed below, sequenced in a study of early T cells in non-severe SARS-CoV-2 infection. A single record per CDR3 protein comes from TCRdb applying MiXCR to the 5' RACE reads. The table has around 49,000 distinct CDR3 sequences, 3.5% to 4.5% seen once. The sequenced sample was whole blood. Receptors were obtained from an adult who was a healthcare worker with PCR-confirmed SARS-CoV-2 infection or an uninfected control (not recorded which).

Ten or more counts support this clonotype. This sequence joins TRBV7-8 and TRBJ1-3; D is uncertain. Per germline, CDR1 SGHVS and CDR2 FQNEAQ. The CDR3 is 16 amino acids. The V and J ends lost 1 base and 0 bases respectively, with 10 bases between them. CDR3 sequence (DNA): TGTGCCAGCAGCTTAGAGGGCAGGAGCTCTGGAAACACCATATATTTT. It codes for CASSLEGRSSGNTIYF.

This clonotype has a count of ten or more. The chain carries TRBV3-1 and TRBJ2-3; no firm D call. Germline assignment: CDR1 LGHDT and CDR2 YNNKEL (reference sequence). V gave up 1 base and J gave up 7 bases, with 6 bases separating them. The CDR3 runs to 12 residues. The CDR3 loop reads CASSQGRNTQYF. The CDR3 nucleotides are TGTGCCAGCAGCCAAGGTCGAAATACGCAGTATTTT.

The sample holds many counts of this clonotype. This rearrangement joins TRBV6-6 to TRBJ2-1; possible D gene TRBD2, 5 bases. Germline V CDR1 and CDR2: MNHNY, SVGAGI (reference sequence). V was cut by 5 bases and J by 10 bases, with 24 bases left in between. This CDR3 is 16 amino acids long. CDR3 nucleotide sequence: TGTGCCAGCAGTCGCAGAAATGGATGGACTGAGTGGGAGCAGTTCTTC. Its translation: CASSRRNGWTEWEQFF.

This clonotype was found many times. The genes are TRBV24-1 and TRBJ2-3, with D perhaps matching TRBD2 (5 bases). V lost 2 bases to trimming and J lost 0 bases, with 14 bases between them. The CDR3 length is 17 residues. The V gene's germline CDR1 is KGHDR and CDR2 SFDVKD. CDR3 residues: CATSDSNQGGSTDTQYF. CDR3 DNA: TGTGCCACCAGTGATTCAAATCAAGGCGGGAGCACAGATACGCAGTATTTT.

This clonotype came up many times. V usage is TRBV3-1 and J usage is TRBJ2-5; D perhaps matches TRBD1 (6 bases). The CDR3 is 15 amino acids. Germline lookup yields CDR1 LGHDT and CDR2 YNNKEL (reference sequence). V dropped 4 bases and J dropped 0 bases, with 12 bases sitting between them. CDR3 sequence reads: CASSRMGHHQETQYF. The CDR3 bases are TGTGCCAGCAGCCGCATGGGACACCACCAAGAGACCCAGTACTTC.

Regarding this clonotype: This may be a read error, as it is one base from a much larger clone. The conserved closing phenylalanine or tryptophan is absent in this CDR3, likely reflecting a read error. This rearrangement joins TRBV12-3 or TRBV12-4 to TRBJ2-3; 8 bases line up with TRBD1. This CDR3 is 16 amino acids long. V dropped 3 bases and J dropped 4; count of bases not matched to a gene: 9. The CDR3 loop is CASSLDGQGAPDTQYL. The DNA of the CDR3 is TGTGCCAGCAGTTTGGATGGGCAGGGGGCCCCAGATACGCAGTATCTT.

This clonotype occurred a few times. The chain uses TRBV10-2 and TRBJ1-5, with a possible D match to TRBD1 (5 bases). This CDR3 region has 12 residues. Trimming took off 8 bases at V and 3 bases at J, with 8 bases between the two ends. The germline CDR1 and CDR2 sequences are WSHSY and SAAADI. Here the CDR3 DNA reads TGCGCCAGCGGGGCCCCCAATCAGCCCCAGCATTTT. Its protein product is CASGAPNQPQHF.

This clonotype was seen many times. The chain has TRBV18 and TRBJ1-6; D possibly corresponds to TRBD1 (6 bases). Germline values: CDR1 KGHSH, CDR2 LQKENI. With 5 bases removed from V and 7 bases from J, the gap between germline ends came to 12 bases. The CDR3 is made up of 14 amino acids. The CDR3 sequence: CASSKDSRNSPLHF. Written as DNA, the CDR3 is TGTGCCAGCTCAAAGGACAGTCGCAATTCACCCCTCCACTTT.

In this sample, this clonotype turned up a few times. The J gene is TRBJ1-6, the V gene TRBV6-6; D remains ambiguous. Germline V gene lookup returns CDR1 MNHNY and CDR2 SVGAGI (reference sequence). The CDR3 covers 16 residues. Trimming shortened V by 0 bases and J by 9 bases, and 15 bases separated the two germline ends. CDR3 sequence (DNA): TGTGCCAGCAGTTACTCGAGTCAACCTTTGCGTTCACCCCTCCACTTT. Translated: CASSYSSQPLRSPLHF.

This clonotype was counted many times. This chain uses TRBV4-1 with TRBJ2-3; tentatively, D is TRBD1 or TRBD2 (6 bases each). The CDR3 has 16 amino acids. The germline V gene encodes CDR1 MGHRA and CDR2 YSYEKL. V gave up 0 bases and J gave up 1 base, with 11 bases separating them. The CDR3 sequence is CASSQDGGGRTDTQYF. The CDR3 DNA is TGCGCCAGCAGCCAAGATGGAGGGGGTCGCACAGATACGCAGTATTTT.

This clonotype has a count of ten or more. The rearrangement uses TRBV12-3 or TRBV12-4 and TRBJ1-3; TRBD1 is a possible D gene (6 bases). The CDR3 is 13 residues long. Deletions cut 8 bases from V and 4 bases from J, with 12 bases between. CDR3 nucleotide sequence: TGTGCCAGCGAACTGGGACACGGAAACACCATATATTTT. Translating it yields CASELGHGNTIYF.

This clonotype was observed many times. J is TRBJ2-7 and V is TRBV30; the match to TRBD2 covers 11 bases. This CDR3 is built from 14 residues. The J segment lost 5 bases and the V segment lost 6 bases, leaving 9 bases of the junction unmatched. Germline V gene lookup returns CDR1 GTSNPN and CDR2 SVGIG (reference sequence). This chain's CDR3 is CACVATSGSDEQYF. The DNA of the CDR3 is TGTGCCTGCGTAGCCACTAGCGGGAGCGACGAGCAGTACTTC.

This clonotype was observed at least ten times. The rearrangement joins TRBV11-3 to TRBJ2-7; 12 nucleotides line up with TRBD2. The germline V gene has CDR1 SGHNT and CDR2 YENEEA. CDR3 length: 15 amino acids. With 3 bases clipped from V and 5 bases from J, the junction kept 5 bases outside the gene matches. In DNA form, the CDR3 reads TGTGCCAGCAGCTTTCGACTAGCGGGAGCCAACGAGCAGTACTTC. This sequence encodes CASSFRLAGANEQYF.